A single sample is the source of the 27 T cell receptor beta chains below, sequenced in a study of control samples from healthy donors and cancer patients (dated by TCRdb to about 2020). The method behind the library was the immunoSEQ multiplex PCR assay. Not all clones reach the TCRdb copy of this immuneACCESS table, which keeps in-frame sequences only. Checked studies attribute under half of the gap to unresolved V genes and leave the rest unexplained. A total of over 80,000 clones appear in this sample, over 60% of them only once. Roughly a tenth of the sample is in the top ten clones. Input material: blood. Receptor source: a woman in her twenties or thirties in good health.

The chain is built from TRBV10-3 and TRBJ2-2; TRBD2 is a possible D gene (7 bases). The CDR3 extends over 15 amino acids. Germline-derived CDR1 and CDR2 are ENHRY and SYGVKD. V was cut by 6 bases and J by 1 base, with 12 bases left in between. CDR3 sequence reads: CAIRWGGQNTGELFF. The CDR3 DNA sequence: TGTGCCATCAGATGGGGGGGACAGAACACCGGGGAGCTGTTTTTT.

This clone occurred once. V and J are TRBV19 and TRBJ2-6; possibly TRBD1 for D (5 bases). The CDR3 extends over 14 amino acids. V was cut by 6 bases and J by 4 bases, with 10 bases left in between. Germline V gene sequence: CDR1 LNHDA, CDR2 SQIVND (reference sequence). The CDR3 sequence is CASRGPLGANVLTF. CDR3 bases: TGTGCCAGTAGGGGGCCGCTCGGGGCCAACGTCCTGACTTTC. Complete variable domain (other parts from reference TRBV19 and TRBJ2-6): DGGITQSPKYLFRKEGQNVTLSCEQNLNHDAMYWYRQDPGQGLRLIYYSQIVNDFQKGDIAEGYSVSREKKESFPLTVTSAQKNPTAFYLCASRGPLGANVLTFGAGSRLTVL.

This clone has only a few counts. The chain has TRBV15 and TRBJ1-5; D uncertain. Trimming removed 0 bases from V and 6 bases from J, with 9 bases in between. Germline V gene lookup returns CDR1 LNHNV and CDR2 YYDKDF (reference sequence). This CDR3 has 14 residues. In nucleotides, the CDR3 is TGTGCCACCAGCAGAGACCTTATGGGTCAGCCCCAGCATTTT. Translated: CATSRDLMGQPQHF.

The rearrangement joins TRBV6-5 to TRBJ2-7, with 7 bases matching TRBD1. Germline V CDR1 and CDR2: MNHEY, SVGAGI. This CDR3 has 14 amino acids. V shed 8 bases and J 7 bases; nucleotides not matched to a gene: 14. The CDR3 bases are TGTGCCAGCGGTAACAGGGGAGCCGTAGCGGAGCAGTACTTC. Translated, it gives CASGNRGAVAEQYF.

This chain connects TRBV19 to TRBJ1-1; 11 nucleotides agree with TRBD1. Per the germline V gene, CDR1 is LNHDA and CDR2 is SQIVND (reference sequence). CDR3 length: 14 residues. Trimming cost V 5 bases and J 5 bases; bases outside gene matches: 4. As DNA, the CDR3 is TGTGCCAGTAGTGCGGACAGGGGGCGAACTGAAGCTTTCTTT. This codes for CASSADRGRTEAFF.

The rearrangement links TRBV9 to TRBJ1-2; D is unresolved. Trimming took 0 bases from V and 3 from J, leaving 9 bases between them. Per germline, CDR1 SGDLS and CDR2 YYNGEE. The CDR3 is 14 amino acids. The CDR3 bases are TGTGCCAGCAGCGTAGATGGAACAGACTATGGCTACACCTTC. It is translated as CASSVDGTDYGYTF. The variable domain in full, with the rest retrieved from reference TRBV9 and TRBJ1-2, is DSGVTQTPKHLITATGQRVTLRCSPRSGDLSVYWYQQSLDQGLQFLIQYYNGEERAKGNILERFSAQQFPDLHSELNLSSLELGDSALYFCASSVDGTDYGYTFGSGTRLTVV.

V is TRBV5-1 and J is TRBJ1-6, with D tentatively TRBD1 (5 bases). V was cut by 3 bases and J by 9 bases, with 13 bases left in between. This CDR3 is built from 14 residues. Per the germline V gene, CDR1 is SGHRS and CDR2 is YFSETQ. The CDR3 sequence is CASSWDGSGSPLHF. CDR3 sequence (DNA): TGCGCCAGCAGCTGGGACGGCTCGGGTTCACCCCTCCACTTT.

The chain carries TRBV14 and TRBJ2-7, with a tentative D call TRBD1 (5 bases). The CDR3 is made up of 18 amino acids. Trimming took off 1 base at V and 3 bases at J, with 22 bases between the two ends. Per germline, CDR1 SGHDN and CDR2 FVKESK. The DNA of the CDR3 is TGTGCCAGCAGCCAAGCTCCGGCCGCAGGGCTAAGAAGCTACGAGCAGTACTTC. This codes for CASSQAPAAGLRSYEQYF.

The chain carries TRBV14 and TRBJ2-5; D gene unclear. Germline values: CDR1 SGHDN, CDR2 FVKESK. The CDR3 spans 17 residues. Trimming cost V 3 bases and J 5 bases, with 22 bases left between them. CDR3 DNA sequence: TGTGCCAGCAGCCATCCTTCCGACTCCGGAAGTACCGAGACCCAGTACTTC. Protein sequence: CASSHPSDSGSTETQYF.

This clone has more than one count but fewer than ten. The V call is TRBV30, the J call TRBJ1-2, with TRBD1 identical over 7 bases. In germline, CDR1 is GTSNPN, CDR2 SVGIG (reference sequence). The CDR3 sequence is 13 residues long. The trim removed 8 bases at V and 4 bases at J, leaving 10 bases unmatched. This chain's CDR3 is CATGTERGYGYTF. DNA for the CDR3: TGTGCCACGGGGACAGAGAGGGGCTATGGCTACACCTTC.

CDR3 loop: CASSQGGGTSHNEQFF. The CDR3 nucleotides read TGTGCCAGCAGCCAAGGGGGTGGGACTTCCCACAATGAGCAGTTCTTC. The chain employs TRBV4-2 and TRBJ2-1, with D perhaps TRBD2 (6 bases). Germline V gene data show CDR1 as LGHNA and CDR2 as YNFKEQ. The CDR3 is 16 residues long. V was clipped by 1 base and J by 5 bases, with 15 bases between them.

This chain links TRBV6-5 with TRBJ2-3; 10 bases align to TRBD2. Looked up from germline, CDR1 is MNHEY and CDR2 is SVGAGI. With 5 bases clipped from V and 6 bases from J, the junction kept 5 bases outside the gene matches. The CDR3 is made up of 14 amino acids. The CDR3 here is CASSLSGGADTQYF. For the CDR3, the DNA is TGTGCCAGCAGTCTGAGCGGGGGGGCGGATACGCAGTATTTT.

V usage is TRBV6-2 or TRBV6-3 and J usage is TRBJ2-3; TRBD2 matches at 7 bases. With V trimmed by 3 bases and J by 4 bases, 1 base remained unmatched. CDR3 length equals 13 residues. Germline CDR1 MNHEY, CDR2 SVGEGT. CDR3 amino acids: CASSYRGADTQYF. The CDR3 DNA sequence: TGTGCCAGCAGTTATCGGGGGGCAGATACGCAGTATTTT.

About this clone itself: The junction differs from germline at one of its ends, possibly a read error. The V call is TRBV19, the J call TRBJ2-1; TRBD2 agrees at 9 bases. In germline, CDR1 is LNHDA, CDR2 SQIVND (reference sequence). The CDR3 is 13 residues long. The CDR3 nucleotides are TGTGCCAGTAGTATCCAGCGGGGGGTCAATATGGTCTTC. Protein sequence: CASSIQRGVNMVF.

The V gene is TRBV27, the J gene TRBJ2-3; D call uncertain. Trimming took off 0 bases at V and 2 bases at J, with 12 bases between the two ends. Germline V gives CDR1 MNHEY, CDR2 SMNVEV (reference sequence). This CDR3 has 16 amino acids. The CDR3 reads CASSLSVSTATDTQYF. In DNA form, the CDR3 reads TGTGCCAGCAGTTTATCAGTTAGCACGGCCACAGATACGCAGTATTTT.

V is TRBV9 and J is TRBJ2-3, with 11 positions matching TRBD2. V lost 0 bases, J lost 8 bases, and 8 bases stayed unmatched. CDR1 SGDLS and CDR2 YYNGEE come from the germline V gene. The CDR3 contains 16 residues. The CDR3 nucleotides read TGTGCCAGCAGCGTAGCTGATAGCGGGGGGGCTTCTACGCAGTATTTT. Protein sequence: CASSVADSGGASTQYF.

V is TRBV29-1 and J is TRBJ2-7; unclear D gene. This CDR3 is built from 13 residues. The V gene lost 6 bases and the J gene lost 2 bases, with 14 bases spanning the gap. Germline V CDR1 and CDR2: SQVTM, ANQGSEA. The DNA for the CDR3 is TGCAGCGTCCACGACCCAGGCGCCTACGAGCAGTACTTC. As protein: CSVHDPGAYEQYF.

The CDR3 reads CASSLSGVRYNSPLHF. The CDR3 bases are TGCGCCAGCAGCTTGTCTGGGGTCAGGTATAATTCACCCCTCCACTTT. The V and J genes are TRBV5-1 and TRBJ1-6; D is ambiguous. The CDR3 has 16 residues. CDR1 and CDR2 from the germline V gene are SGHRS and YFSETQ. The V and J ends lost 1 base and 4 bases respectively, with 12 bases between them.

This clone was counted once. CDR3 coding DNA: TGTGCCAGCAGCTTGGGGCGGGGATTAAGCACAGATACGCAGTATTTT. The encoded protein is CASSLGRGLSTDTQYF. This chain links TRBV5-4 with TRBJ2-3, with D maybe TRBD2 (6 bases). The CDR3 runs 16 residues. V was trimmed by 0 bases and J by 0 bases, leaving 11 bases between them. CDR1 is SGHNT and CDR2 is YYREEE in the germline V gene (reference sequence).

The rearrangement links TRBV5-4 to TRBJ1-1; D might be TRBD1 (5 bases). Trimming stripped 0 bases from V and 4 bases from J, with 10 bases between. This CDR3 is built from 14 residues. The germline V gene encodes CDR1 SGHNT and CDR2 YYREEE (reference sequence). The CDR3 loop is CASSLAGGATEAFF. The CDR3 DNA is TGTGCCAGCAGCTTGGCCGGTGGGGCCACTGAAGCTTTCTTT.

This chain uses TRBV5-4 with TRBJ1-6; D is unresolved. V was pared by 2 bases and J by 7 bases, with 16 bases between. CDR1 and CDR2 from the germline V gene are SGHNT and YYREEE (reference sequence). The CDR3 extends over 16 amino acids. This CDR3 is CASSFAGEIPNSPLHF. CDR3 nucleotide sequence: TGTGCCAGCAGCTTCGCGGGTGAGATTCCCAATTCACCCCTCCACTTT.

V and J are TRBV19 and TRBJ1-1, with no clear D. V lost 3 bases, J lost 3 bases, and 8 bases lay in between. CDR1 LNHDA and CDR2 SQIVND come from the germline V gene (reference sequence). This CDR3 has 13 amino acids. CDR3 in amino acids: CASSMSTDTEAFF. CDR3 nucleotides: TGTGCCAGTAGTATGTCAACGGACACTGAAGCTTTCTTT.

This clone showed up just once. The CDR3 loop reads CASSPNVYWTSNQPQHF. CDR3 DNA: TGTGCCAGCAGCCCCAATGTCTACTGGACTAGCAATCAGCCCCAGCATTTT. The J gene is TRBJ1-5, the V gene TRBV7-8; D is ambiguous. Per germline, CDR1 SGHVS and CDR2 FQNEAQ. CDR3 length equals 17 residues. Trimming left V 5 bases short and J 0 bases short, with 17 bases between.

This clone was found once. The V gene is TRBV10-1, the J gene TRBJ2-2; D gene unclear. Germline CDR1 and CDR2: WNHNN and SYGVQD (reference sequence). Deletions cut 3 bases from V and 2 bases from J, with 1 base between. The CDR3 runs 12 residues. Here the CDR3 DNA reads TGCGCCAGCAGTGATAACACCGGGGAGCTGTTTTTT. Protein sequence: CASSDNTGELFF.

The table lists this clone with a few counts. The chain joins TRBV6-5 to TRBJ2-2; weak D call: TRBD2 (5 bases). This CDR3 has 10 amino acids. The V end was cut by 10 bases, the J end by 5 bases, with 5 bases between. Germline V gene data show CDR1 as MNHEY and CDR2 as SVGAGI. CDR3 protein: CATGTGELFF. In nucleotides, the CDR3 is TGTGCCACGGGGACCGGGGAGCTGTTTTTT.

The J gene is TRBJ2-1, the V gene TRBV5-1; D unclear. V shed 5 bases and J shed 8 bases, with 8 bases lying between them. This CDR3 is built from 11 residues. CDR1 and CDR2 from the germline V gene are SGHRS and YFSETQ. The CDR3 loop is CASRLADEQFF. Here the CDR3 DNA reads TGCGCCAGCAGGTTAGCCGATGAGCAGTTCTTC.

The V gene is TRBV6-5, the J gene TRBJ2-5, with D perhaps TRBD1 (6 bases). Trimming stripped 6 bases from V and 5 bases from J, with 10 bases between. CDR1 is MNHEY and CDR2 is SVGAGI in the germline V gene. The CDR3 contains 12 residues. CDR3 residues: CASRGQGETQYF. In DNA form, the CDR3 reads TGTGCCAGCAGGGGGCAGGGGGAGACCCAGTACTTC.